The sequence of this T cell receptor beta chain was determined in a study of CD4 and CD8 cells across lung adenocarcinoma regions. A single record per CDR3 protein comes from TCRdb applying MiXCR to the PCR reads. The sample has 5,000 to 6,500 distinct CDR3 sequences, roughly 60% seen once. There are 15 residues in the CDR3. V lost 2 bases and J lost 2, with 12 bases in between. Per germline, CDR1 MDHEN and CDR2 SYDVKM. V gene TRBV28 combines with J gene TRBJ2-5; D remains unclear. This clonotype originated in a female donor with lung adenocarcinoma. The CD4 and CD8 labels of this study may be unreliable. Sequenced input: CD4+ T cells from the center of a lung tumor. Written as DNA, the CDR3 is TGTGCCAGCAGTTTAGACCGATCGGTGCAAGAGACCCAGTACTTC. Its protein is CASSLDRSVQETQYF.